There are many counts of the clone carrying this T cell receptor beta chain. Its antigen is not known. The sample originates from a study of T cell repertoires in cytomegalovirus infection. TCRdb re-analysed the reads in MiXCR, keeping a single row per CDR3 protein. The repertoire includes some 150,000 distinct CDR3 sequences, over 30% of them detected once, and around half sits in the top ten. V lost 3 bases to trimming and J lost 8 bases; unmatched junction nucleotides: 7. Per germline, CDR1 SGHTA and CDR2 FQGNSA. The CDR3 spans 15 residues. The origin of this receptor is a human donor in good health (CMV status not recorded). Some clones in this sample may be carry-over from other donors' samples. V gene TRBV7-2 combines with J gene TRBJ2-1, with 10 bases that match TRBD2. The sequenced sample was CD8+ T cells from cultured PBMCs, obtained from culture after CMV antigen stimulation. The CDR3 region is CASSFASGGGDEQFF. CDR3 DNA: TGTGCCAGCAGCTTCGCTAGCGGGGGAGGCGATGAGCAGTTCTTC.